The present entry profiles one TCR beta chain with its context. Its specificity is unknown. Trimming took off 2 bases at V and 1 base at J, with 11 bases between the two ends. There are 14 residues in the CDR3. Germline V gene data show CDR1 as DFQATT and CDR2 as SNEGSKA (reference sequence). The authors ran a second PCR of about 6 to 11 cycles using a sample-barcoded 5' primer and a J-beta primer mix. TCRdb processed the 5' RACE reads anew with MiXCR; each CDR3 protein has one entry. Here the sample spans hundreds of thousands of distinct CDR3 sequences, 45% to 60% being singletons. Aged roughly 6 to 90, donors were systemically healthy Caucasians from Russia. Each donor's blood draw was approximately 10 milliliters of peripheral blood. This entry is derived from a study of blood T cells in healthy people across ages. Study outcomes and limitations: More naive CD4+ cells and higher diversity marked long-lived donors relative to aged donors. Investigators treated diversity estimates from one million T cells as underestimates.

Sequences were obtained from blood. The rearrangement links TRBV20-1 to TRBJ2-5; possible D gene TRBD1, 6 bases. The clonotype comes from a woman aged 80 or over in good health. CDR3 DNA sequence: TGCAGTGCTAGACCGGCAGGGGCCCAAGAGACCCAGTACTTC. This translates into CSARPAGAQETQYF.